The rows below give T cell receptor beta chains drawn from one sample of a study of T cells in Graves' hyperthyroidism and ophthalmopathy. One entry per CDR3 protein results from TCRdb running MiXCR on the multiplex PCR reads. The table has 89,000 or so distinct CDR3 sequences, 35% to 45% seen once. The sample comprised peripheral blood or thyroid tissue (not recorded which). These receptors were collected from a woman in her twenties or thirties with Graves' hyperthyroidism. The CDR3 runs from the conserved cysteine through the conserved F or W. Each record gives: CDR3 DNA, CDR3 protein, clone size, V gene, J gene, D gene. A D gene is named only where the DNA matches it firmly. The size entry is marked missing in some rows and otherwise reads once, few, many or a size class.

TGCGCCAGCAGCTTGGCCATCACAGGGAACACTGAAGCTTTCTTT	CASSLAITGNTEAFF	few	TRBV5-1	TRBJ1-1	-
TGTGCCAGCAGCTTAACAGGGGAGGGAGAAAAACTGTTTTTT	CASSLTGEGEKLFF	many	TRBV7-9	TRBJ1-4	TRBD1
TGTGCCTGGAGTCTCGGGACAGGGACTAATTCACCCCTCCACTTT	CAWSLGTGTNSPLHF	many	TRBV30	TRBJ1-6	TRBD1
TGTACCATCGGGGGAGTCACTGGGGCCAACGTCCTGACTTTC	CTIGGVTGANVLTF	-	TRBV10-3	TRBJ2-6	-
TGTGCCAGCAGCCAAGGGACTGGTGAAGCTTTCTTT	CASSQGTGEAFF	medium-sized	TRBV5-1	TRBJ1-1	-
TGTGCCAGCAGTCCAGGTAGCGACAGGGGGAGAGAAAAACTGTTTTTT	CASSPGSDRGREKLFF	-	TRBV28	TRBJ1-4	TRBD1
TGTGCCAGCAGTGATCCGGGACAGACGAACACCGGGGAGCTGTTTTTT	CASSDPGQTNTGELFF	few	TRBV6-1	TRBJ2-2	TRBD1
TGCAGCGTTGTCGGGAGTAGCGACGAGCAGTACTTC	CSVVGSSDEQYF	many	TRBV29-1	TRBJ2-7	-
TGCGCCAGCAGCTTTGGGGACTCACGAGAGACCCAGTACTTC	CASSFGDSRETQYF	many	TRBV5-1	TRBJ2-5	-
TGTGCCAGCACCCCCGACAGGGATGGGGAAAAACTGTTTTTT	CASTPDRDGEKLFF	-	TRBV9	TRBJ1-4	TRBD1
TGTGCCAGCAGCTTTCGTGGGGGAGGAGAGACCCAGTACTTC	CASSFRGGGETQYF	-	TRBV5-5	TRBJ2-5	-
TGTGCCAGCAGTGACAGGTTTACGGGCACTGAAGCTTTCTTT	CASSDRFTGTEAFF	-	TRBV28	TRBJ1-1	-
TGTGCCAGCAGGAAAAAGGTGCGTGAAGCTTTCTTT	CASRKKVREAFF	many	TRBV28	TRBJ1-1	-
TGCGCCAGCAGCCAAGAATCCCTCCCTGGGTACGAGCAGTACTTC	CASSQESLPGYEQYF	many	TRBV4-1	TRBJ2-7	-
TGTGCCAGCAGGCTCGTAGCGGGAGTTAAGAACGGGGAGCTGTTTTTT	CASRLVAGVKNGELFF	few	TRBV28	TRBJ2-2	TRBD2
TGCGCCAGCAGCCGGCGGGATTCAGGTGGCTACACCTTC	CASSRRDSGGYTF	-	TRBV4-1	TRBJ1-2	-
TGTGCCAGCAGGGGCAGGACAGGGAAAATCTACGAGCAGTACTTC	CASRGRTGKIYEQYF	many	TRBV12-3/TRBV12-4	TRBJ2-7	TRBD1
TGCAGTGCTACGGGACTAGCGGGAGTAAACGAGCAGTACTTC	CSATGLAGVNEQYF	once	TRBV20-1	TRBJ2-7	TRBD2
TGTGCCACCAGCAGTAAGGACAGGGGGTACGAGCAGTACTTC	CATSSKDRGYEQYF	-	TRBV15	TRBJ2-7	TRBD1
TGTGCCACTCAGGGACAGGAGTTCGAGCAGTACTTC	CATQGQEFEQYF	many	TRBV6-9	TRBJ2-7	TRBD1
TGTGCCAGCAGCTTGTTGATATCTGGAAACACCATATATTTT	CASSLLISGNTIYF	many	TRBV5-6	TRBJ1-3	-
TGTGCCAGCCAGGGGCGTAGTGGCAATCAGCCCCAGCATTTT	CASQGRSGNQPQHF	few	TRBV2	TRBJ1-5	-
TGTGCCAGTAGTATTAGACTAGCGAGCACCGGGGAGCTGTTTTTT	CASSIRLASTGELFF	many	TRBV19	TRBJ2-2	TRBD2
TGTGCCAGCAGCCGGACTAGGTCTAGCACAGATACGCAGTATTTT	CASSRTRSSTDTQYF	-	TRBV11-2	TRBJ2-3	TRBD2
TGTGCCAGCAGCGCCCCGGTGGGATCTCAAGAGACCCAGTACTTC	CASSAPVGSQETQYF	-	TRBV7-9	TRBJ2-5	-
TGTGCCAGCAGCTTGGGCGGGAGCCCCGAGCAGTACTTC	CASSLGGSPEQYF	-	TRBV9	TRBJ2-7	TRBD2
TGTGCCTGCGGACTAGCGGGAGGGCGGAACACCGGGGAGCTGTTTTTT	CACGLAGGRNTGELFF	-	TRBV7-3	TRBJ2-2	TRBD2
TGTGCCAGCCTCAAGCCCAGGGGGATCAATGAAAAACTGTTTTTT	CASLKPRGINEKLFF	many	TRBV28	TRBJ1-4	TRBD1
TGTGCCAGTAGCTCGGAACGGGGACAGGGTCGGGAGACCCAGTACTTC	CASSSERGQGRETQYF	-	TRBV19	TRBJ2-5	TRBD1
TGTGCCAGCAGCGGAAACTTCCAAATACAGGGTTTCCTCAGACTTACCCAGTACTTC	CASSGNFQIQGFLRLTQYF	many	TRBV7-8	TRBJ2-5	-
TGTGCCAGCAGTCCCCTCGGGACTACAGATACGCAGTATTTT	CASSPLGTTDTQYF	-	TRBV28	TRBJ2-3	-
TGTGCCAGCAGCCAAATCGTAACAGATACGCAGTATTTT	CASSQIVTDTQYF	many	TRBV7-6	TRBJ2-3	-
TGTGCCAGCAGTGAGAGCGGGACTTACAATGAGCAGTTCTTC	CASSESGTYNEQFF	-	TRBV6-4	TRBJ2-1	TRBD2
TGCGCCAGCAGCACGAACAGGGGAGGGAGAAACGAGCAGTACTTC	CASSTNRGGRNEQYF	-	TRBV5-1	TRBJ2-7	-
TGTGCCAGCAGCCCCACCGGACAGGGGGTCTACTACGAGCAGTACTTC	CASSPTGQGVYYEQYF	many	TRBV7-9	TRBJ2-7	TRBD1
TGTGCCAGCAGTGAGAGGGGACAGGTTCGGGAGCAGTACTTC	CASSERGQVREQYF	few	TRBV25-1	TRBJ2-7	TRBD1
TGTGCCAGCAGCCGCGGGACGTTGGACGCCGGGGAGCTGTTTTTT	CASSRGTLDAGELFF	many	TRBV7-9	TRBJ2-2	-
TGCGCCAGCAGCCAAGGACTAGCGGGTTATCAGACCCAGTACTTC	CASSQGLAGYQTQYF	-	TRBV4-1	TRBJ2-5	TRBD2
TGTGCCAGCACCCCTTGGGAGACATTCGGGCAGTACTTC	CASTPWETFGQYF	many	TRBV7-9	TRBJ2-7	-
TGTGCCAGCACCGTTAGCAATCAGCCCCAGCATTTT	CASTVSNQPQHF	many	TRBV28	TRBJ1-5	-